These T cell receptor beta chains were read from a single sample in a study of blood T cell repertoires in COVID-19. The method was immunoSEQ multiplex PCR; TCRdb's version includes in-frame clones alone and lacks a portion of them. The sample carries 150,000 to 200,000 clones, more than 75% recorded once. The sample was PBMCs or T cells enriched from blood (not recorded which). Receptors originate from a woman aged 45-59 years who had recovered from COVID-19. The CDR3 runs from the conserved cysteine through the conserved F or W. The D gene is left open where the match is weak. The listing skips clone size in some rows; elsewhere it reads once, few, many or a size class.

J gene: TRBJ2-7; D gene: .; V gene: TRBV19; clone size: .; CDR3 DNA: TGTGCCAGTAGTATCGGACGGGATTCAGGAGAGCAGTACTTC; CDR3 protein: CASSIGRDSGEQYF
J gene: TRBJ1-4; D gene: TRBD1; V gene: TRBV18; clone size: .; CDR3 DNA: TGTGCCAGCGCCGGGACAGGCACGGAAAAACTGTTTTTT; CDR3 protein: CASAGTGTEKLFF
J gene: TRBJ2-7; D gene: TRBD1; V gene: TRBV7-9; clone size: .; CDR3 DNA: TGTGCCAGCAGCTTAGGACGGATCGGGACAGGCGGAGAGCAGTACTTC; CDR3 protein: CASSLGRIGTGGEQYF
J gene: TRBJ2-3; D gene: .; V gene: TRBV6-5; clone size: .; CDR3 DNA: TGTGCCAGCAGTTACTCCCGGCAGGGGGGAGATACGCAGTATTTT; CDR3 protein: CASSYSRQGGDTQYF
J gene: TRBJ1-5; D gene: .; V gene: TRBV2; clone size: .; CDR3 DNA: TGTGCCAGCAGTGCCCACGGTAGCAATCAGCCCCAGCATTTT; CDR3 protein: CASSAHGSNQPQHF
J gene: TRBJ1-2; D gene: .; V gene: TRBV28; clone size: .; CDR3 DNA: TGTGCCAGCAGAGAGGGGCCGAGGGAGGGCTATGGCTACACCTTC; CDR3 protein: CASREGPREGYGYTF
J gene: TRBJ2-1; D gene: TRBD2; V gene: TRBV6-5; clone size: .; CDR3 DNA: TGTGCCAGCAAGCGGCTAGCGGCCTACAATGAGCAGTTCTTC; CDR3 protein: CASKRLAAYNEQFF
J gene: TRBJ2-5; D gene: TRBD2; V gene: TRBV7-3; clone size: .; CDR3 DNA: TGTGCCAGCAGCTTCGGACTAGCGGGGATTCGGGGGGAGACCCAGTACTTC; CDR3 protein: CASSFGLAGIRGETQYF
J gene: TRBJ2-4; D gene: TRBD1; V gene: TRBV5-1; clone size: .; CDR3 DNA: TGCGCCAGCAGCCGGGACAGGGAGGCTAGCGGTCTGTTAAACATTCAGTACTTC; CDR3 protein: CASSRDREASGLLNIQYF
J gene: TRBJ1-1; D gene: TRBD1; V gene: TRBV7-8; clone size: .; CDR3 DNA: TGTGCCAGCAGCTTAGGAAGGTTGTGGACAGGGGGGAACACTGAAGCTTTCTTT; CDR3 protein: CASSLGRLWTGGNTEAFF
J gene: TRBJ2-3; D gene: .; V gene: TRBV24-1; clone size: .; CDR3 DNA: TGTGCCACCAGGGGCGAGGATACGCAGTATTTT; CDR3 protein: CATRGEDTQYF
J gene: TRBJ2-7; D gene: .; V gene: TRBV5-1; clone size: once; CDR3 DNA: TGCGCCAGCAGCTTGGACGGCAGGGGTGAGGGCGAGCAGTACTTC; CDR3 protein: CASSLDGRGEGEQYF
J gene: TRBJ1-2; D gene: .; V gene: TRBV9; clone size: once; CDR3 DNA: TGTGCCAGCAGCGTAGACCCAGGGCCTCTTTTTGGCTACACCTTC; CDR3 protein: CASSVDPGPLFGYTF
J gene: TRBJ1-2; D gene: TRBD1; V gene: TRBV25-1; clone size: .; CDR3 DNA: TGTGCCAGCAGTGATCAGGGGGCGCGCGGCTACACCTTC; CDR3 protein: CASSDQGARGYTF
J gene: TRBJ1-2; D gene: TRBD1; V gene: TRBV18; clone size: .; CDR3 DNA: TGTGCCAGCTCTCCGATGACAGGGGAGGGCTATGGCTACACCTTC; CDR3 protein: CASSPMTGEGYGYTF
J gene: TRBJ2-1; D gene: TRBD2; V gene: TRBV7-9; clone size: .; CDR3 DNA: TGTGCCAGCAACTTATTGGGGGGGAATGAGCAGTTCTTC; CDR3 protein: CASNLLGGNEQFF
J gene: TRBJ2-7; D gene: .; V gene: TRBV14; clone size: .; CDR3 DNA: TGTGCCAGCAGCCGAACGGGACAACCGAACTCCTACGAGCAGTACTTC; CDR3 protein: CASSRTGQPNSYEQYF
J gene: TRBJ2-1; D gene: TRBD2; V gene: TRBV4-1; clone size: few; CDR3 DNA: TGCGCCAGCAGCCAGATGAGCGGGAGCGTTTACAATGAGCAGTTCTTC; CDR3 protein: CASSQMSGSVYNEQFF
J gene: TRBJ2-1; D gene: TRBD1; V gene: TRBV7-2; clone size: .; CDR3 DNA: TGTGCCAGCAGCTTAGAAGGGGCTAGCAGGGGGTATGAGCAGTTCTTC; CDR3 protein: CASSLEGASRGYEQFF
J gene: TRBJ2-5; D gene: TRBD2; V gene: TRBV9; clone size: .; CDR3 DNA: TGTGCCAGCAGCGTAGGCCCTAGCGGGAGTGAAGAGACCCAGTACTTC; CDR3 protein: CASSVGPSGSEETQYF
J gene: TRBJ1-1; D gene: .; V gene: TRBV6-1; clone size: .; CDR3 DNA: TGTGCCAGCAGTGCCCCAAGGGGAAGTCTGGGAACGAACACTGAAGCTTTCTTT; CDR3 protein: CASSAPRGSLGTNTEAFF
J gene: TRBJ1-2; D gene: .; V gene: TRBV28; clone size: .; CDR3 DNA: TGTGCCAGCAGTGGAATGACATCTTTGGTCTATGGCTACACCTTC; CDR3 protein: CASSGMTSLVYGYTF
J gene: TRBJ2-7; D gene: .; V gene: TRBV30; clone size: once; CDR3 DNA: TGTGCCTGGGCGCCAGAGGCCTACGAGCAGTACTTC; CDR3 protein: CAWAPEAYEQYF
J gene: TRBJ2-7; D gene: TRBD1; V gene: TRBV2; clone size: .; CDR3 DNA: TGTGCCAGCAATCGACAGGGCGGGCACGAGCAGTACTTC; CDR3 protein: CASNRQGGHEQYF
J gene: TRBJ2-3; D gene: TRBD2; V gene: TRBV10-2; clone size: .; CDR3 DNA: TGCGCCAGCAGTGAGCCTAGCGGAGTATCAGATACGCAGTATTTT; CDR3 protein: CASSEPSGVSDTQYF
J gene: TRBJ1-2; D gene: .; V gene: TRBV28; clone size: few; CDR3 DNA: TGTGCCAGCACCCTCGCCGGGGATAACTATGGCTACACCTTC; CDR3 protein: CASTLAGDNYGYTF
J gene: TRBJ2-3; D gene: TRBD2; V gene: TRBV19; clone size: .; CDR3 DNA: TGTGCCAGTAGTACCTTTCTAGCGGTTCTTGGCTCAGATACGCAGTATTTT; CDR3 protein: CASSTFLAVLGSDTQYF
J gene: TRBJ2-5; D gene: .; V gene: TRBV6-2/TRBV6-3; clone size: .; CDR3 DNA: TGTGCCAGCAGTTACCGGTCCCAAGAGACCCAGTACTTC; CDR3 protein: CASSYRSQETQYF
J gene: TRBJ2-6; D gene: .; V gene: TRBV10-3; clone size: few; CDR3 DNA: TGTGCCATCAGAGGGGGGGGAGCTGGGGCCAACGTCCTGACTTTC; CDR3 protein: CAIRGGGAGANVLTF
J gene: TRBJ2-1; D gene: TRBD2; V gene: TRBV30; clone size: .; CDR3 DNA: TGTGCCTGGAGTGCCGGGAGGTCCTACAATGAGCAGTTCTTC; CDR3 protein: CAWSAGRSYNEQFF
J gene: TRBJ2-4; D gene: .; V gene: TRBV6-1; clone size: .; CDR3 DNA: TGTGCCAGCAGTGAAGTTGTGGGAGAAGCGTACTTC; CDR3 protein: CASSEVVGEAYF
J gene: TRBJ1-5; D gene: .; V gene: TRBV29-1; clone size: .; CDR3 DNA: TGCAGCATATCGACGGGGTGGGCTGGCAATCAGCCCCAGCATTTT; CDR3 protein: CSISTGWAGNQPQHF
J gene: TRBJ1-6; D gene: TRBD1; V gene: TRBV11-2; clone size: .; CDR3 DNA: TGTGCCAGCAGCTCCGGGACAGATAATTCACCCCTCCACTTT; CDR3 protein: CASSSGTDNSPLHF
J gene: TRBJ2-7; D gene: TRBD2; V gene: TRBV6-6; clone size: .; CDR3 DNA: TGTGCCAGCAGTTCTAGCGGGATTTACGAGCAGTACTTC; CDR3 protein: CASSSSGIYEQYF
J gene: TRBJ2-7; D gene: .; V gene: TRBV6-5; clone size: .; CDR3 DNA: TGTGCCAGCCTCGAGGGTGCCTCCTACGAGCAGTACTTC; CDR3 protein: CASLEGASYEQYF
J gene: TRBJ1-1; D gene: TRBD1; V gene: TRBV6-1; clone size: .; CDR3 DNA: TGTGCCAGCAGTGACCGGACAGGGGGTAACACTGAAGCTTTCTTT; CDR3 protein: CASSDRTGGNTEAFF
J gene: TRBJ1-6; D gene: TRBD1; V gene: TRBV5-1; clone size: .; CDR3 DNA: TGCGCCAGCACGACCGCGACAGGGGATAATTCACCCCTCCACTTT; CDR3 protein: CASTTATGDNSPLHF
J gene: TRBJ2-3; D gene: .; V gene: TRBV29-1; clone size: .; CDR3 DNA: TGCAGCGGAAAGTTGGCAGGTGGCACAGATACGCAGTATTTT; CDR3 protein: CSGKLAGGTDTQYF
J gene: TRBJ2-7; D gene: .; V gene: TRBV7-9; clone size: .; CDR3 DNA: TGTGCCAGCAGCTTGCGGGAAGCCTACGAGCAGTACTTC; CDR3 protein: CASSLREAYEQYF
J gene: TRBJ1-5; D gene: .; V gene: TRBV24-1; clone size: once; CDR3 DNA: TGTGCCACCAGTGATTCACGGGGAGGGGGTTTGAGCAATCAGCCCCAGCATTTT; CDR3 protein: CATSDSRGGGLSNQPQHF
J gene: TRBJ2-5; D gene: .; V gene: TRBV7-3; clone size: .; CDR3 DNA: TGTGCCAGCAGCTTAACTCGGGGGAGCGGGGAGACCCAGTACTTC; CDR3 protein: CASSLTRGSGETQYF
J gene: TRBJ2-5; D gene: .; V gene: TRBV6-5; clone size: .; CDR3 DNA: TGTGCCAGCACCAACGTCGGGGAGACCCAGTACTTC; CDR3 protein: CASTNVGETQYF
J gene: TRBJ1-5; D gene: .; V gene: TRBV19; clone size: .; CDR3 DNA: TGTGCCAGTAGCCCGGTCGGGGGTAGTAGGCAGCCCCAGCATTTT; CDR3 protein: CASSPVGGSRQPQHF
J gene: TRBJ1-6; D gene: TRBD1; V gene: TRBV5-1; clone size: .; CDR3 DNA: TGCGCCAGCAGGACCCGGGACAGAGATAATTCACCCCTCCACTTT; CDR3 protein: CASRTRDRDNSPLHF
J gene: TRBJ1-1; D gene: .; V gene: TRBV5-1; clone size: .; CDR3 DNA: TGCGCCAGCAGCTTGGGTATGACATCCATGAACACTGAAGCTTTCTTT; CDR3 protein: CASSLGMTSMNTEAFF
J gene: TRBJ2-7; D gene: .; V gene: TRBV23-1; clone size: .; CDR3 DNA: TGCGCCAGCAGTCAATCGGGCTCGGGGGTCCCTTACGAGCAGTACTTC; CDR3 protein: CASSQSGSGVPYEQYF